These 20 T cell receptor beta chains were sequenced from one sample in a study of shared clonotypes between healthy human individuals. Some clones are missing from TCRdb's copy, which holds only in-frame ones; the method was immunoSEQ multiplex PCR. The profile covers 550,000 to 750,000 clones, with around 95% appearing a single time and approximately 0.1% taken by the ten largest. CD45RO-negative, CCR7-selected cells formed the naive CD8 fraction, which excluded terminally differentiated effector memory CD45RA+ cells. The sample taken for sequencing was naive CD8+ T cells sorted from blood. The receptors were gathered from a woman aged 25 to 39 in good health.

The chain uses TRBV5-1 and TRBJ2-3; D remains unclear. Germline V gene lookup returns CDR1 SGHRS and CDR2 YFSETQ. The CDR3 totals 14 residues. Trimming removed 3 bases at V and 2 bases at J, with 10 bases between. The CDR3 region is CASSSYSITDTQYF. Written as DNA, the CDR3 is TGCGCCAGCAGCTCGTACAGTATCACAGATACGCAGTATTTT.

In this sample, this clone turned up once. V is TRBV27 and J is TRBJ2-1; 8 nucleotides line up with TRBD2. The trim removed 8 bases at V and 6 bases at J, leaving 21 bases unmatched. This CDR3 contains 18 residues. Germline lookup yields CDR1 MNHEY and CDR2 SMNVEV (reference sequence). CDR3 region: CASSPYVGGLASANEQFF. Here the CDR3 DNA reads TGTGCCAGCTCCCCCTACGTAGGAGGACTAGCCTCCGCCAATGAGCAGTTCTTC.

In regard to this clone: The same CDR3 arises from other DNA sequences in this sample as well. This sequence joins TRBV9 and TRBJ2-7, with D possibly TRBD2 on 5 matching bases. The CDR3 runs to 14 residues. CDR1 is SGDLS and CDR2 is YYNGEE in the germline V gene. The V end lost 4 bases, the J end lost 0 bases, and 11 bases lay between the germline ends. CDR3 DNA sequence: TGTGCCAGCAGCCCATCGGGAAGCTCCTACGAGCAGTACTTC. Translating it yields CASSPSGSSYEQYF.

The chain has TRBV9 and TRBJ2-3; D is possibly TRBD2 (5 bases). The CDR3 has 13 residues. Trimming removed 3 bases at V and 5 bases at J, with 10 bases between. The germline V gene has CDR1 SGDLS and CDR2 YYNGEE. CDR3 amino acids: CASSDPRGDTQYF. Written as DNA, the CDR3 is TGTGCCAGCAGCGATCCTCGGGGAGATACGCAGTATTTT.

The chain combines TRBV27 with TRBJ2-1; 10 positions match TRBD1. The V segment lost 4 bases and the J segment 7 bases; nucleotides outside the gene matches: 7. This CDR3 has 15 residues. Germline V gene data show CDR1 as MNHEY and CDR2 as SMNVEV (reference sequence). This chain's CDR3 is CASSSRQGAPNEQFF. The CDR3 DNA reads TGTGCCAGCAGTTCCAGACAGGGGGCGCCGAATGAGCAGTTCTTC.

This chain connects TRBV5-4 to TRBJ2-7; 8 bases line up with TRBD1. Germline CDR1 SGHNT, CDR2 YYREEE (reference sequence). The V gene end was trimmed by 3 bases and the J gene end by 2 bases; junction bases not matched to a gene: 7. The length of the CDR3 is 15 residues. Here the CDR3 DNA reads TGTGCCAGCAGCTCATGGGACAGGAACACCTACGAGCAGTACTTC. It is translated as CASSSWDRNTYEQYF.

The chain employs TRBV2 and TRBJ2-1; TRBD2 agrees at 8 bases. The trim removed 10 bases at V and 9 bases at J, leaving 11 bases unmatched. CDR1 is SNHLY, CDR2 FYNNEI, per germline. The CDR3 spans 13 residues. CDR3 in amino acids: CANTGLGFTEQFF. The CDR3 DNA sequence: TGTGCCAACACGGGACTAGGTTTCACTGAGCAGTTCTTC.

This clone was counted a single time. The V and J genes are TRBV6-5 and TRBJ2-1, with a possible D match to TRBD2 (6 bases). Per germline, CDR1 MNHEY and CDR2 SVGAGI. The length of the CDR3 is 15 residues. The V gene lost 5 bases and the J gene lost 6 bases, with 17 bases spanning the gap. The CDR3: CASSAVGGVFNEQFF. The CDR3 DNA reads TGTGCCAGCAGTGCAGTTGGAGGGGTATTCAATGAGCAGTTCTTC.

This CDR3 is CASSLSLADGEQYF. For the CDR3, the DNA is TGTGCCAGCAGTTTATCATTGGCTGACGGCGAGCAGTACTTC. V usage is TRBV28 and J usage is TRBJ2-7, with unresolved D. The germline CDR1 and CDR2 sequences are MDHEN and SYDVKM. The CDR3 contains 14 residues. V was cut by 1 base and J by 6 bases, with 13 bases left in between.

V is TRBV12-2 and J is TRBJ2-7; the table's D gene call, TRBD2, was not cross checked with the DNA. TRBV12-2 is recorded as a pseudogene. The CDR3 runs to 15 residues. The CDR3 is CASRLLYGGSYEQYF. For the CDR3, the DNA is TGTGCAAGTCGCTTACTCTATGGCGGGAGCTACGAGCAGTACTTC.

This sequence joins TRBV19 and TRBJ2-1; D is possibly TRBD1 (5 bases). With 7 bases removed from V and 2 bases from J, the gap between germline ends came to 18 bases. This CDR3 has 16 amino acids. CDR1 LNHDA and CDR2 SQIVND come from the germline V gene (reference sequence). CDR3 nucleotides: TGTGCCAGTAAGGAAGATTGGGGCGGTACCTACAATGAGCAGTTCTTC. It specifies CASKEDWGGTYNEQFF.

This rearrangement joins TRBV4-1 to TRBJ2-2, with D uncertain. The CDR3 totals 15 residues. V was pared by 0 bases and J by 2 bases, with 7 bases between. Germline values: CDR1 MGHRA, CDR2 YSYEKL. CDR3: CASSQDLRNTGELFF. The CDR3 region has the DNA TGCGCCAGCAGCCAAGATTTACGAAACACCGGGGAGCTGTTTTTT.

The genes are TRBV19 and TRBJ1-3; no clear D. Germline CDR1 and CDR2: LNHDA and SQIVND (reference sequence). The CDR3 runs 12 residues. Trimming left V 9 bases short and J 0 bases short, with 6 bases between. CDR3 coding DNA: TGTGCCAGCGAGGACTCTGGAAACACCATATATTTT. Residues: CASEDSGNTIYF.

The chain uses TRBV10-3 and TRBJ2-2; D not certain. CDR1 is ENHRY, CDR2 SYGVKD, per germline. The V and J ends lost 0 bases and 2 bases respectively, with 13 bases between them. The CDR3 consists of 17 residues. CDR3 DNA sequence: TGTGCCATCAGTGAGTCGGATTGGGCAGTTAACACCGGGGAGCTGTTTTTT. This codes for CAISESDWAVNTGELFF.

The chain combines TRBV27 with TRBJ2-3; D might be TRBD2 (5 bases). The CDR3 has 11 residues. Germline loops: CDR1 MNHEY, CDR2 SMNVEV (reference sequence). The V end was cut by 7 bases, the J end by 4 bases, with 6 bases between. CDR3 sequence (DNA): TGTGCCAGCACGGGGTCAGATACGCAGTATTTT. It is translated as CASTGSDTQYF.

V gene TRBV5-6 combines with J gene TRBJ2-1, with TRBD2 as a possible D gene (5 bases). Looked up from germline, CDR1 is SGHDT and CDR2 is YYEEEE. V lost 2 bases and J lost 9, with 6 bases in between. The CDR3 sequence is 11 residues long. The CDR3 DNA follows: TGTGCCAGCAGCTTCGCGGGTGAGCAGTTCTTC. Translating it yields CASSFAGEQFF.

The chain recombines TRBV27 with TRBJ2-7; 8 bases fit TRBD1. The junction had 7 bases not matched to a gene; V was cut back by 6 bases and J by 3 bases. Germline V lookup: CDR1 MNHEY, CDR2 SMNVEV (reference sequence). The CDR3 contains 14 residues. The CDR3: CASSIADRGYEQYF. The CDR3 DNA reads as TGTGCCAGCAGCATAGCCGACAGGGGCTACGAGCAGTACTTC.

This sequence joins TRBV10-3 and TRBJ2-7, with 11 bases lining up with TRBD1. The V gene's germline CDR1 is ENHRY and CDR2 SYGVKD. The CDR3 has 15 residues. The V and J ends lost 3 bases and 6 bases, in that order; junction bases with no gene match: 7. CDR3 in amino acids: CAISDPPGQGVEQYF. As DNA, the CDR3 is TGTGCCATCAGTGACCCTCCGGGACAGGGGGTCGAGCAGTACTTC.

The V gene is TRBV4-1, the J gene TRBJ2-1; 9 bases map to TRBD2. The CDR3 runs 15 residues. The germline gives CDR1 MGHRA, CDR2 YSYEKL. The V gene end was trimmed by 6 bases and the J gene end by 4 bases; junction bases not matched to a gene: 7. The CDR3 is CASRLIAGEYNEQFF. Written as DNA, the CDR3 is TGCGCCAGCAGACTAATAGCGGGAGAATACAATGAGCAGTTCTTC.

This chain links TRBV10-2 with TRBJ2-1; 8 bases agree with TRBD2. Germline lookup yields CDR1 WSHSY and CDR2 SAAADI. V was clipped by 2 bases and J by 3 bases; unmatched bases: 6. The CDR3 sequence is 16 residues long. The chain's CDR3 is CASSEQGSGIYNEQFF. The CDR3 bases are TGCGCCAGCAGTGAGCAGGGTAGCGGGATCTACAATGAGCAGTTCTTC.